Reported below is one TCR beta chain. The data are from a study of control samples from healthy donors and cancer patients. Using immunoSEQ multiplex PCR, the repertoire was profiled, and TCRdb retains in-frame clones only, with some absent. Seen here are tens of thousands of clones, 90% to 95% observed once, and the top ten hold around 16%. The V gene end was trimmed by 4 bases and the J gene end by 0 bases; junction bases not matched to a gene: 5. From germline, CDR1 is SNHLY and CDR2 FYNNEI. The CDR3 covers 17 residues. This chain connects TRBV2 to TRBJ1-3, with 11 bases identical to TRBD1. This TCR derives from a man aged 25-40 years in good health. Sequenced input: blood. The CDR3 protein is CASSAKGTGGSGNTIYF. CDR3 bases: TGTGCCAGCAGTGCTAAAGGGACAGGGGGCTCTGGAAACACCATATATTTT. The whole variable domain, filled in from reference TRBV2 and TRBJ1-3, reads EPEVTQTPSHQVTQMGQEVILRCVPISNHLYFYWYRQILGQKVEFLVSFYNNEISEKSEIFDDQFSVERPDGSNFTLKIRSTKLEDSAMYFCASSAKGTGGSGNTIYFGEGSWLTVV.